What follows describes a single T cell receptor (beta chain). The data belong to a study of control samples from healthy donors and cancer patients. CDR3 size: 12 residues. V lost 3 bases to trimming and J lost 5 bases, with 7 bases between them. Germline assignment: CDR1 SGHNT and CDR2 YYREEE (reference sequence). TCRdb's copy holds only in-frame clones and misses some; the assay was immunoSEQ multiplex PCR. The sample consists of 120,000 to 150,000 clones, 75% to 95% of them appearing once. The source is a young man in good health. Sequencing used blood. This rearrangement joins TRBV5-4 to TRBJ2-3; the D gene is possibly TRBD1 (6 bases). CDR3 sequence reads: CASSSRGDTQYF. The CDR3 DNA reads TGTGCCAGCAGCTCCAGGGGAGATACGCAGTATTTT. Looking up the rest from reference TRBV5-4 and TRBJ2-3 gives the full variable domain: ETGVTQSPTHLIKTRGQQVTLRCSSQSGHNTVSWYQQALGQGPQFIFQYYREEENGRGNFPPRFSGLQFPNYSSELNVNALELDDSALYLCASSSRGDTQYFGPGTRLTVL.